This TCR beta chain was recovered during a study of shared clonotypes between healthy human individuals. The study, taken as a whole, reports: The low donor count limited represented genetic and exposure-history diversity. Unshared clonotypes carried lower generation probabilities than those common to all four donors.

Every immunoSEQ plate was one replicate of a subset's evenly spread DNA. As handled by the study authors: Junction-only sequences without quality scores were provided by ImmunoSEQ, so filtering was different. Some clones are missing from TCRdb's copy, which holds only in-frame ones; the method was immunoSEQ multiplex PCR. V, J and clone size are taken as reported in that table, and D and trimming were inferred from the DNA itself. Of over 1.4 million clones listed, more than 95% are singletons. Germline lookup yields CDR1 SGHRS and CDR2 YFSETQ. This CDR3 contains 15 residues. The V end was cut by 0 bases, the J end by 6 bases, with 12 bases between. Turning to this clone: The antigen is undetermined.

Input material: naive CD4+ T cells sorted from blood. Described subset: CD45RA+ positively selected. This sequence was found in a man in his thirties or forties in good health. The rearrangement joins TRBV5-1 to TRBJ2-2, with D tentatively TRBD2 (6 bases). CDR3 region: CASSLELGGPGELFF. CDR3 DNA sequence: TGCGCCAGCAGCTTGGAGTTGGGGGGACCCGGGGAGCTGTTTTTT.